The T cell receptor beta chain under discussion was sequenced for a study of OX40 agonist ivuxolimab in advanced cancers. V lost 6 bases to trimming and J lost 2 bases, with 18 bases between them. CDR1 and CDR2 from the germline V gene are SGHTA and FQGNSA. This CDR3 contains 16 residues. Worth noting for this clone: Antigen: not known.

Regarding the study as a whole: Both blood CD4+ and CD8+ T cells showed clonal growth by week 6 at 0.1 to 3.0 mg/kg.

Sequenced by immunoSEQ multiplex PCR; TCRdb stores in-frame clones only, minus some. The sample includes 59,000 or so clones, approximately 86% seen only once; the top ten take more than 3.5%. The sample in question was CD4+ or CD8+ T cells sorted from blood, obtained in a trial of the OX40 agonist ivuxolimab. The clonotype originates from an adult with an advanced solid tumor such as melanoma, head and neck, liver or kidney cancer. The genes are TRBV7-2 and TRBJ2-3; weak D call: TRBD1 (5 bases). CDR3 in amino acids: CASRVLKGRVTDTQYF. The CDR3 nucleotides read TGTGCCAGCAGGGTTTTAAAGGGCAGGGTCACAGATACGCAGTATTTT.